The next 8 T cell receptor beta chains were all read from a single sample in a study of PD-L1 blockade in urothelial cancer. Repertoires were generated with immunoSEQ multiplex PCR, while TCRdb's copy carries only in-frame clones and drops some. This table holds some 20,000 clones, 88% found once. The sample in question was PBMCs, obtained around atezolizumab (anti-PD-L1) treatment. The receptor set was obtained from a man aged 45-65 years with urothelial cancer.

V and J are TRBV6-5 and TRBJ2-7; TRBD1 aligns across 10 bases. The V and J ends lost 5 bases and 2 bases, in that order; junction bases with no gene match: 6. Germline assignment: CDR1 MNHEY and CDR2 SVGAGI. CDR3 length: 15 amino acids. CDR3 in DNA: TGTGCCAGCAGTCCATGGACAGGGGGGGCCTACGAGCAGTACTTC. Its protein product is CASSPWTGGAYEQYF.

The chain combines TRBV27 with TRBJ2-7; TRBD2 matches at 12 bases. This CDR3 is 15 amino acids long. V shed 4 bases and J 3 bases; nucleotides not matched to a gene: 4. Germline lookup yields CDR1 MNHEY and CDR2 SMNVEV (reference sequence). This chain's CDR3 is CASSYGLAGYYEQYF. CDR3 coding DNA: TGTGCCAGCAGTTATGGACTAGCGGGATACTACGAGCAGTACTTC.

This clone was counted once. The V and J genes are TRBV5-1 and TRBJ2-3; 10 bases align to TRBD2. Germline assignment: CDR1 SGHRS and CDR2 YFSETQ. The CDR3 spans 15 residues. The trim removed 4 bases at V and 3 bases at J, leaving 5 bases unmatched. The CDR3 DNA follows: TGCGCCAGCAGCCCCTCGGGACTAGCGACAGATACGCAGTATTTT. Translating it yields CASSPSGLATDTQYF.

This chain uses TRBV6-6 with TRBJ2-1, with TRBD2 matching over 9 bases. This CDR3 has 15 amino acids. The V gene's germline CDR1 is MNHNY and CDR2 SVGAGI (reference sequence). V lost 5 bases and J lost 8; bases outside the gene matches: 10. The CDR3 sequence: CASSPPAGGVDEQFF. In nucleotides, the CDR3 is TGTGCCAGCAGTCCCCCTGCGGGGGGGGTCGATGAGCAGTTCTTC.

A note on this clone: One end of the junction does not line up with germline, which may come from a read error. This chain links TRBV7-7 with TRBJ2-1; TRBD2 matches at 9 bases. Germline lookup yields CDR1 SSHAT and CDR2 FNYEAQ (reference sequence). This CDR3 contains 15 residues. The CDR3 DNA reads TGTGCTAGCAGCACTTTAGCGGGGGCCAGGAGTGAGCAGTTCTTC. Translating it yields CASSTLAGARSEQFF.

The chain links TRBV10-3 to TRBJ1-2; 7 bases match TRBD1. There are 12 residues in the CDR3. The V and J ends lost 4 bases and 4 bases, in that order; junction bases with no gene match: 0. Germline loops: CDR1 ENHRY, CDR2 SYGVKD. CDR3 residues: CAISGDSYGYTF. CDR3 DNA: TGTGCCATCAGTGGGGACAGCTATGGCTACACCTTC.

The J gene is TRBJ2-1, the V gene TRBV15; 11 nucleotides match TRBD2. CDR1 LNHNV and CDR2 YYDKDF come from the germline V gene (reference sequence). This CDR3 is 15 amino acids long. Germline trimming cut 2 bases from V and 5 bases from J; bases unmatched to any gene: 2. The CDR3 here is CATSRSSGGDNEQFF. The CDR3, as DNA: TGTGCCACCAGCAGAAGTAGCGGGGGGGACAATGAGCAGTTCTTC.

The V and J genes are TRBV7-9 and TRBJ2-5; 7 bases agree with TRBD1. This CDR3 comprises 17 residues. J lost 5 bases, V lost 1 base, and 13 bases had no gene match. The germline CDR1 and CDR2 sequences are SEHNR and FQNEAQ (reference sequence). DNA of the CDR3: TGTGCCAGCAGCTTAGTTTCCCCAAGACAGGGAAGGGAGACCCAGTACTTC. This codes for CASSLVSPRQGRETQYF.